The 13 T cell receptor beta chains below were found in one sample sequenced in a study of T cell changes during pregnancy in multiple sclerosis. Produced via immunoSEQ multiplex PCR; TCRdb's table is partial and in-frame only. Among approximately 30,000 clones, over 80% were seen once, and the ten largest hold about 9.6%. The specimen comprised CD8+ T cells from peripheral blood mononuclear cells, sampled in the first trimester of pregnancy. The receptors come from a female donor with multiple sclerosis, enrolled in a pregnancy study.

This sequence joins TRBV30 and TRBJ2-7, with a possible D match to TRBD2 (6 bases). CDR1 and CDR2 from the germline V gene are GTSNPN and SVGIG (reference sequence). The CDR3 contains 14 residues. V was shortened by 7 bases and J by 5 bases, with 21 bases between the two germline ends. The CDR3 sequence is CALTREAGPDEQYF. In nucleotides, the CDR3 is TGTGCCTTGACACGAGAAGCGGGTCCCGACGAGCAGTACTTC.

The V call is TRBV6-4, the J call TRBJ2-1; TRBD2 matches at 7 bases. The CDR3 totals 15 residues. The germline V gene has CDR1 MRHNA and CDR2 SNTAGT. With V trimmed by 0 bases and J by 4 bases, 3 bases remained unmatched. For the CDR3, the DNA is TGTGCCAGCAGTGACTCAGCGGGATTTTACAATGAGCAGTTCTTC. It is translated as CASSDSAGFYNEQFF.

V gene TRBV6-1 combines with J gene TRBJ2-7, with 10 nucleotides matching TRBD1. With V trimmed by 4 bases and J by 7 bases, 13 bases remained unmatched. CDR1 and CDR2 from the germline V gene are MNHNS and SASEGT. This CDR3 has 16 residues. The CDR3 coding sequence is TGTGCCAGCAGTGGCAGACCGGGACAGGGGTTGGAAGAGCAGTACTTC. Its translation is CASSGRPGQGLEEQYF.

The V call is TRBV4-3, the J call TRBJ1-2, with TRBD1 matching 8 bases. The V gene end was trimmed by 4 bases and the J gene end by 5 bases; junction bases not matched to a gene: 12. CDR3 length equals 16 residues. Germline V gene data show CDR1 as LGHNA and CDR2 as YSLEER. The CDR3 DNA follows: TGCGCCAGCAGCCTAGACTCGGACAGGGCACTATATGGCTACACCTTC. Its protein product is CASSLDSDRALYGYTF.

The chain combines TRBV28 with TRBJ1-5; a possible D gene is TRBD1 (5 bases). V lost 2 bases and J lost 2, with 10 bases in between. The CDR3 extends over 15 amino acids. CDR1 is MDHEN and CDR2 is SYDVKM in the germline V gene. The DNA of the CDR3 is TGTGCCAGCAGTTTAGGCATAGGGGGCAATCAGCCCCAGCATTTT. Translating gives CASSLGIGGNQPQHF.

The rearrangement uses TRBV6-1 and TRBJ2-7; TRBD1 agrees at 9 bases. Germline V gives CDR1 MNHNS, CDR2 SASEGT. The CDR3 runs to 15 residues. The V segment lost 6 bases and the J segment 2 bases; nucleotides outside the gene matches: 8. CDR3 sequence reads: CASRTPGQGTYEQYF. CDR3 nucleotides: TGTGCCAGCAGGACCCCGGGACAGGGAACCTACGAGCAGTACTTC.

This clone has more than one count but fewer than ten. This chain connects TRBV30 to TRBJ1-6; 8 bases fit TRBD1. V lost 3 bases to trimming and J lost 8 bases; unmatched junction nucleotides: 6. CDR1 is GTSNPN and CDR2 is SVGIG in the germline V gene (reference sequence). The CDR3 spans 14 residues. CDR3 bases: TGTGCCTGGAGCACCGGGACAGGTGATTCACCCCTCCACTTT. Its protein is CAWSTGTGDSPLHF.

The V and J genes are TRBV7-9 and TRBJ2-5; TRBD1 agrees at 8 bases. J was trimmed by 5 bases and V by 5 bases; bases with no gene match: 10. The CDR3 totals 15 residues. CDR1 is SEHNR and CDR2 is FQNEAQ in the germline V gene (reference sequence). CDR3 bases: TGTGCCAGCAGCCCTGTCCAGGGGGCGGGTGAGACCCAGTACTTC. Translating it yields CASSPVQGAGETQYF.

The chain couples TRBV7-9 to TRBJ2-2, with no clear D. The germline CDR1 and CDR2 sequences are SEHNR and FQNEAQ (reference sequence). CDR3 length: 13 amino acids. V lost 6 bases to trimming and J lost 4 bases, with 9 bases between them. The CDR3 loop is CASRPSGTGELFF. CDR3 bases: TGTGCCAGCAGACCCTCGGGCACCGGGGAGCTGTTTTTT.

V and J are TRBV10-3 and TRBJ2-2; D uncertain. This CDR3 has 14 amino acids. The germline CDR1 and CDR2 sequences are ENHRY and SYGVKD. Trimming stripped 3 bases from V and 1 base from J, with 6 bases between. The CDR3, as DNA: TGTGCCATCAGTGAAGGCGGGAACACCGGGGAGCTGTTTTTT. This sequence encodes CAISEGGNTGELFF.

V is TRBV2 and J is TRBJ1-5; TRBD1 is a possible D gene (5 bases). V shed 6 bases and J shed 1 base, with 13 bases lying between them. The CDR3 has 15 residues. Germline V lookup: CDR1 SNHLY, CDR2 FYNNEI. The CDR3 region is CASSPGTESNQPQHF. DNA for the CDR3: TGTGCCAGCAGCCCCGGGACTGAGAGCAATCAGCCCCAGCATTTT.

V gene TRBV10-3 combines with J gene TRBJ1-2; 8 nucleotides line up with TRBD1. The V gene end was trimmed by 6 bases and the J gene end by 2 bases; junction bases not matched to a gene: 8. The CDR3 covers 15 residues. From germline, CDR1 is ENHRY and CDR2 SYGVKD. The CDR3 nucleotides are TGTGCCATCAGAGAAGGACAGGGTCGGAACTATGGCTACACCTTC. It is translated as CAIREGQGRNYGYTF.

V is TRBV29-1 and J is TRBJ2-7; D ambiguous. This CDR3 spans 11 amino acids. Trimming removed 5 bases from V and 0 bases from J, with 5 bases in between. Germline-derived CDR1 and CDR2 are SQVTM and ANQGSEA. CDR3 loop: CSVYNSYEQYF. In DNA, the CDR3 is TGCAGCGTTTACAACTCCTACGAGCAGTACTTC.